These T cell receptor beta chains were read from a single sample in a study of T-cell reconstitution after alpha-beta-depleted transplantation in children. Each CDR3 protein gets one entry after TCRdb re-called the PCR reads with MiXCR. Among 250,000 to 350,000 distinct CDR3 sequences listed, about 10% were seen once. This material consisted of PBMCs from the stem cell graft donor, taken from the stem cell graft. These receptors all come from a human donor who donated a stem cell graft to a child with SCID. The CDR3 runs from the conserved cysteine through the conserved F or W. The order of the fields is V gene, J gene, D gene, clone size, CDR3 DNA, CDR3 protein. A D gene is named only where the DNA matches it firmly. Clone size is not always given. Where it is, it says once, few, many or a class for expanded clones.

v_gene: TRBV5-1; j_gene: TRBJ2-7; d_gene: .; abundance: few; CDR3nt: TGCGCCAGCAGCTCCTTAGACGGGGCACAGTACTTC; CDR3aa: CASSSLDGAQYF
v_gene: TRBV4-2; j_gene: TRBJ2-5; d_gene: .; abundance: few; CDR3nt: TGTGCCAGCAGCCAAGAACCCCAAGAGACCCAGTACTTC; CDR3aa: CASSQEPQETQYF
v_gene: TRBV12-3/TRBV12-4; j_gene: TRBJ2-7; d_gene: TRBD1; abundance: few; CDR3nt: TGTGCCAGCAGCCCTGGACAGGGGGCCAGCGAGCAGTACTTC; CDR3aa: CASSPGQGASEQYF
v_gene: TRBV5-1; j_gene: TRBJ2-7; d_gene: TRBD2; abundance: .; CDR3nt: TGCGCCAGCAGCCCGGCAAAAGCGGGGGGGCCTAACAACGAGCAGTACTTC; CDR3aa: CASSPAKAGGPNNEQYF
v_gene: TRBV10-3; j_gene: TRBJ2-7; d_gene: .; abundance: many; CDR3nt: TGTGCCATCAGTGATAGACAGGCCAGCGCAGAGCAGTACTTC; CDR3aa: CAISDRQASAEQYF
v_gene: TRBV12-5; j_gene: TRBJ2-3; d_gene: TRBD1; abundance: few; CDR3nt: TGTGCTAGTACCCAGGGGGGCACAGATACGCAGTATTTT; CDR3aa: CASTQGGTDTQYF
v_gene: TRBV7-8; j_gene: TRBJ2-6; d_gene: .; abundance: .; CDR3nt: TGTGCCAGCGCCCTGCCCGGGGCCAACGTCCTGACTTTC; CDR3aa: CASALPGANVLTF
v_gene: TRBV5-1; j_gene: TRBJ2-3; d_gene: .; abundance: .; CDR3nt: TGCGCCAGCAGCTTGGATGGCACAGATACGCAGTATTTT; CDR3aa: CASSLDGTDTQYF
v_gene: TRBV29-1; j_gene: TRBJ2-7; d_gene: .; abundance: .; CDR3nt: TGCAGCGTTGAAGGGACAGTCCTCTACGAGCAGTACTTC; CDR3aa: CSVEGTVLYEQYF
v_gene: TRBV24-1; j_gene: TRBJ2-1; d_gene: TRBD1; abundance: .; CDR3nt: TGTGCCACCAGTGACACCCGGACAGGGGGGGCCTACAATGAGCAGTTCTTC; CDR3aa: CATSDTRTGGAYNEQFF
v_gene: TRBV10-3; j_gene: TRBJ2-3; d_gene: .; abundance: few; CDR3nt: TGTGCCATCAGTGACGTTGGACCGGGGGATACGCAGTATTTT; CDR3aa: CAISDVGPGDTQYF
v_gene: TRBV11-2; j_gene: TRBJ2-1; d_gene: TRBD2; abundance: few; CDR3nt: TGTGCCAGCAGCTTAGATCTGCTAGCGGGGTACAATGAGCAGTTCTTC; CDR3aa: CASSLDLLAGYNEQFF
v_gene: TRBV12-3/TRBV12-4; j_gene: TRBJ2-1; d_gene: .; abundance: few; CDR3nt: TGTGCCAGCAGCTGGACCGATTACAATGAGCAGTTCTTC; CDR3aa: CASSWTDYNEQFF
v_gene: TRBV27; j_gene: TRBJ2-5; d_gene: .; abundance: .; CDR3nt: TGTGCCAGCAGTCGTCCAGGGATCCAAGAGACCCAGTACTTC; CDR3aa: CASSRPGIQETQYF
v_gene: TRBV5-1; j_gene: TRBJ2-3; d_gene: .; abundance: once; CDR3nt: TGCGCCAGCATGACAGGTAGTGGCACAGATACGCAGTATTTT; CDR3aa: CASMTGSGTDTQYF
v_gene: TRBV25-1; j_gene: TRBJ1-2; d_gene: TRBD1; abundance: .; CDR3nt: TGTGCCAGCAGTGAATGGACAGGGGGCAACTATGGCTACACCTTC; CDR3aa: CASSEWTGGNYGYTF
v_gene: TRBV10-1; j_gene: TRBJ2-1; d_gene: TRBD1; abundance: many; CDR3nt: TGCGCCAGCAGGACAATGGGACAGGGGATCGACAATGAGCAGTTCTTC; CDR3aa: CASRTMGQGIDNEQFF
v_gene: TRBV29-1; j_gene: TRBJ2-7; d_gene: .; abundance: .; CDR3nt: TGCAGCGTTGAAGAGGGGTACGAGCAGTACTTC; CDR3aa: CSVEEGYEQYF
v_gene: TRBV18; j_gene: TRBJ2-7; d_gene: TRBD1; abundance: .; CDR3nt: TGTGCCAGCTCAGCTCTCGGGACAGGGTACCACGAGCAGTACTTC; CDR3aa: CASSALGTGYHEQYF
v_gene: TRBV10-3; j_gene: TRBJ2-5; d_gene: TRBD1; abundance: .; CDR3nt: TGTGCCATCAGTGAGTCGGCAGGGGGACAAGAGACCCAGTACTTC; CDR3aa: CAISESAGGQETQYF
v_gene: TRBV29-1; j_gene: TRBJ2-7; d_gene: .; abundance: few; CDR3nt: TGCAGCGTTGAAGTCGAGGACGGCTACGAGCAGTACTTC; CDR3aa: CSVEVEDGYEQYF
v_gene: TRBV7-9; j_gene: TRBJ1-5; d_gene: .; abundance: many; CDR3nt: TGTGCCAGCAGCTTAGCGCTTGGTAGGAGCTATAGCAATCAGCCCCAGCATTTT; CDR3aa: CASSLALGRSYSNQPQHF
v_gene: TRBV4-1; j_gene: TRBJ1-3; d_gene: .; abundance: few; CDR3nt: TGCGCCAGCAGCCAGGAAACCACGCAGGGTGCTGGAAACACCATATATTTT; CDR3aa: CASSQETTQGAGNTIYF